This T cell receptor beta chain derives from a study of blood T cell dynamics during melanoma immunotherapy. Background on the study: First-line therapy was either pembrolizumab or nivolumab with ipilimumab for metastatic melanoma. Points from the study as a whole: At W3, later disease-control patients showed bifurcated PBMC repertoire changes, unlike progressors.

Trimming took 7 bases from V and 0 from J, leaving 16 bases between them. Germline lookup yields CDR1 LNHDA and CDR2 SQIVND (reference sequence). This CDR3 comprises 16 residues. The table lists this clone with a few counts. What it binds is not known. Clones were read by immunoSEQ multiplex PCR, and TCRdb kept only the in-frame ones, dropping some. Of about 12,000 clones in the sample, roughly 84% were seen once. Time point defined: pre-treatment baseline. At 12 weeks after first infusion, RECIST 1.1 defined response for most patients. Prior systemic cancer therapy, immunosuppressant use and other active malignancies excluded patients.

The sequence derives from a human donor with melanoma. The chain recombines TRBV19 with TRBJ2-1; D uncertain. Specimen: blood, collected from a patient treated with checkpoint blockade. The CDR3 region is CASMGLGRSSYNEQFF. The DNA of the CDR3 is TGTGCCAGTATGGGCCTCGGCAGGAGCTCCTACAATGAGCAGTTCTTC.